The TCR beta chain described here comes from a study of blood T cells in healthy people across ages. The CDR3 runs 16 residues. CDR1 is GTSNPN, CDR2 SVGIG, per germline (reference sequence). V lost 5 bases and J lost 0; bases outside the gene matches: 7. Donors ranged from roughly 6 to 100 years old and were healthy Caucasians in Russia. A second about 7 to 11 cycle PCR used barcoded and J-beta primers. Carrying 12 random nucleotides, a template-switch adaptor labeled each individual cDNA molecule. TCRdb reprocessed the 5' RACE reads via MiXCR and lists one record per CDR3 protein. The table has about 640,000 distinct CDR3 sequences, around 38% seen once.

The TCR sequence derives from a man at least 80 years old in good health. The genes are TRBV30 and TRBJ2-3, with 11 bases identical to TRBD2. The material sequenced was blood. The CDR3 sequence is CAWRLAGRASTDTQYF. In nucleotides, the CDR3 is TGTGCCTGGCGACTAGCGGGGCGTGCTAGCACAGATACGCAGTATTTT.